Listed below are T cell receptor beta chains from one sample, sequenced in a study of CD8 T cells in Susac syndrome. TCRdb analysed the immunoSEQ multiplex PCR reads with MiXCR anew, one entry per CDR3 protein. The sample has some 160,000 distinct CDR3 sequences, approximately 95% seen once. The sample taken for sequencing was CD8+ T cells from PBMCs. All receptors come from a human donor with multiple sclerosis. Each CDR3 is given with its conserved first and last residue. A D gene is named only where the DNA matches it firmly. Clone size, where shown, is once, few, many, or a class for clones that have expanded.

d_gene	v_gene	j_gene	abundance	CDR3aa	CDR3nt
.	TRBV20-1	TRBJ2-7	.	CSARDPDYEQYF	TGCAGTGCTAGAGACCCAGACTACGAGCAGTACTTC
.	TRBV14	TRBJ1-6	.	CASSQVGRDSPLHF	TGTGCCAGCAGCCAAGTGGGGAGGGATTCACCCCTCCACTTT
.	TRBV12-3/TRBV12-4	TRBJ2-3	.	CASSPGRGMDTQYF	TGTGCCAGCAGCCCAGGGCGGGGCATGGATACGCAGTATTTT
.	TRBV12-3/TRBV12-4	TRBJ2-5	.	CASSPTSRGETQYF	TGTGCCAGCAGTCCCACTAGTCGCGGAGAGACCCAGTACTTC
TRBD2	TRBV4-1	TRBJ2-1	.	CASSQDKASGIVGEQFF	TGCGCCAGCAGCCAAGATAAAGCTAGCGGGATCGTTGGTGAGCAGTTCTTC
TRBD1	TRBV29-1	TRBJ2-7	.	CSVRTGQGREQYF	TGCAGCGTCCGGACCGGACAGGGCCGCGAGCAGTACTTC
.	TRBV5-6	TRBJ2-1	.	CASTAPGNNEQFF	TGTGCCAGCACGGCCCCCGGAAACAATGAGCAGTTCTTC
.	TRBV6-2/TRBV6-3	TRBJ2-3	.	CASSYSTDYSSGVTQYF	TGTGCCAGCAGTTACTCGACTGATTACAGTTCAGGTGTTACGCAGTATTTT
TRBD1	TRBV5-1	TRBJ1-2	.	CASSFRGGVYGYTF	TGCGCCAGCAGCTTTAGAGGGGGCGTCTATGGCTACACCTTC
.	TRBV27	TRBJ1-5	.	CASSFGSANQPQHF	TGTGCCAGCAGTTTTGGCAGCGCAAATCAGCCCCAGCATTTT
TRBD1	TRBV29-1	TRBJ2-3	.	CSATGTGNTNTDTQYF	TGCAGCGCTACCGGGACAGGGAACACGAACACAGATACGCAGTATTTT
.	TRBV7-9	TRBJ2-6	.	CASSPRDGANVLTF	TGTGCCAGCAGCCCCCGTGATGGGGCCAACGTCCTGACTTTC
.	TRBV14	TRBJ2-1	.	CASSQVGEQFF	TGTGCCAGCAGCCAAGTCGGTGAGCAGTTCTTC
.	TRBV27	TRBJ2-7	.	CASSAGREQYF	TGTGCCAGCAGTGCGGGGCGTGAGCAGTACTTC
.	TRBV3-1	TRBJ2-3	.	CASSQDRSATQYF	TGTGCCAGCAGCCAAGACCGTTCAGCTACGCAGTATTTT
.	TRBV4-1	TRBJ2-6	.	CAAQLSSGANVLTF	TGCGCCGCTCAACTAAGCTCTGGGGCCAACGTCCTGACTTTC
TRBD2	TRBV5-5	TRBJ2-3	.	CASSRWREEVDTQYF	TGTGCCAGCAGTCGATGGCGGGAGGAGGTAGATACGCAGTATTTT
.	TRBV4-1	TRBJ1-1	.	CASSQGPGRGVNTEAFF	TGCGCCAGCAGCCAAGGACCCGGCAGAGGCGTGAACACTGAAGCTTTCTTT
TRBD2	TRBV4-2	TRBJ2-7	.	CASSQDGTSAGREQYF	TGTGCCAGCAGCCAAGACGGGACTAGCGCTGGACGGGAGCAGTACTTC
.	TRBV3-1	TRBJ1-6	once	CASSLHSRGYNSPLHF	TGTGCCAGCAGCCTCCATTCGAGGGGTTATAATTCACCCCTCCACTTT
.	TRBV2	TRBJ1-2	.	CASRDPRGLLGGYTF	TGTGCCAGCAGGGACCCGCGGGGGTTGCTCGGTGGCTACACCTTC
TRBD1	TRBV7-9	TRBJ2-4	.	CASSPEQGAKNIQYF	TGTGCCAGCAGCCCAGAACAGGGGGCCAAAAACATTCAGTACTTC
.	TRBV15	TRBJ2-6	.	CATSAYRELVSGANVLTF	TGTGCCACCAGCGCATACAGGGAGCTGGTCTCTGGGGCCAACGTCCTGACTTTC
.	TRBV6-5	TRBJ2-6	.	CASSYSPANVLTF	TGTGCCAGCAGTTACTCCCCAGCCAACGTCCTGACTTTC
.	TRBV9	TRBJ2-6	.	CASSMGAKGWSGANVLTF	TGTGCCAGCAGCATGGGCGCAAAGGGATGGTCTGGGGCCAACGTCCTGACTTTC
.	TRBV9	TRBJ2-1	once	CASSTSGTPNNEQFF	TGTGCCAGCAGTACCTCCGGGACACCCAACAATGAGCAGTTCTTC
.	TRBV27	TRBJ2-7	.	CASSPDTWGPNEQYF	TGTGCCAGCAGTCCCGACACCTGGGGTCCTAACGAGCAGTACTTC
.	TRBV7-9	TRBJ2-7	.	CASSLVGAQYF	TGTGCCAGCAGCTTAGTTGGAGCGCAGTACTTC